The clone carrying this T cell receptor beta chain was observed a single time. The sample comes from a study of blood T cell repertoires in COVID-19. Across the study: Donors in the United States, Italy and Spain gave samples during acute or convalescent COVID-19. PBMCs, B-cell-depleted T cells, or T cells provided the cDNA or gDNA that made up the material.

In the study's own analysis: Amplification of reference gene primers was used by the study to estimate nucleated cell counts. Libraries were prepared by immunoSEQ multiplex PCR; TCRdb keeps only in-frame clonotypes and omits some of them. V, J and clone size are those of that table, while D and trimming were read from the DNA. The table lists roughly 73,000 clones, approximately 91% of them singletons. Trimming left V 3 bases short and J 3 bases short, with 5 bases between. The germline V gene encodes CDR1 LNHDA and CDR2 SQIVND (reference sequence). The CDR3 sequence is 13 residues long. The material sequenced was peripheral blood. This clonotype was obtained from a man between 70 and 80 years old with active or convalescent COVID-19. This sequence joins TRBV19 and TRBJ2-2, with unresolved D. CDR3 loop: CASSMAHTGELFF. The CDR3 DNA reads TGTGCCAGTAGTATGGCTCACACCGGGGAGCTGTTTTTT.